Listed below are T cell receptor beta chains from one sample, sequenced in a study of cytomegalovirus exposure and HLA in healthy donors. The assay was immunoSEQ multiplex PCR, and TCRdb's table has in-frame clones only and misses some. The sample has about 58,000 clones. Source material: PBMCs. The receptors here all came from a woman aged 18 to 35 in good health and CMV-seronegative. Both conserved end residues are part of each CDR3. Fields, in order: J gene, V gene, D gene, CDR3 DNA, CDR3 protein. D genes are given only for firm matches.

TRBJ2-5 | TRBV5-6 | . | TGTGCCAGCAGCTTGCCTGGGGCTGTCCAAGAGACCCAGTACTTC | CASSLPGAVQETQYF
TRBJ2-7 | TRBV25-1 | TRBD1 | TGTGCCAGCAGTGAATGGGACAGGAACTACGAGCAGTACTTC | CASSEWDRNYEQYF
TRBJ1-5 | TRBV9 | . | TGTGCCAGCAGCCCACGGGAGGGGTATCAGCCCCAGCATTTT | CASSPREGYQPQHF
TRBJ2-2 | TRBV5-1 | TRBD1 | TGCGCCAGCAGCTTGAAGACAGGGGTAACCGGGGAGCTGTTTTTT | CASSLKTGVTGELFF
TRBJ1-6 | TRBV12-2 | . | TGTGCAAGTCGCAACCCTCGCGGCGATGACAGGGAAGGCAATTCACCCCTACACTTT | CASRNPRGDDREGNSPLHF
TRBJ1-2 | TRBV29-1 | . | TGCAGCGTTGAACCGGACAGCCTTTATTATGGCTACACCTTC | CSVEPDSLYYGYTF
TRBJ2-2 | TRBV2 | . | TGTGCCAGCAGTGAATTTAGAAGTTCCTTCCCCGGGGAGCTGTTTTTT | CASSEFRSSFPGELFF
TRBJ1-2 | TRBV7-3 | . | TGTGCCAGCAGCTCCACGGGGTACGAGGGCTACACCTTC | CASSSTGYEGYTF
TRBJ2-7 | TRBV7-6 | TRBD2 | TGTGCCAGCAGCTTAGTGGGCGGGGGGGGGCCGTACGAGCAGTACTTC | CASSLVGGGGPYEQYF
TRBJ2-2 | TRBV5-1 | . | TGCGCCAGCAGCTCGGGGACTAACACCGGGGAGCTGTTTTTT | CASSSGTNTGELFF
TRBJ1-6 | TRBV5-6 | TRBD1 | TGTGCCAGCAGCCTCGGACCGGGACAGGGGGCTTCACCCCTCCACTTT | CASSLGPGQGASPLHF
TRBJ1-6 | TRBV27 | TRBD1 | TGTGCCAGCAGTCCGCGGGGACAGGATAATTCACCCCTCCACTTT | CASSPRGQDNSPLHF
TRBJ2-5 | TRBV30 | . | TGTGCCTGGAGTCAACGCGGTGAGACCCAGTACTTC | CAWSQRGETQYF
TRBJ1-1 | TRBV7-6 | . | TGTGCCAGCAGCTTAATGGGCTCAGGAACTGAAGCTTTCTTT | CASSLMGSGTEAFF
TRBJ1-1 | TRBV13 | . | TGTGCCAGCAGCTTAGAAGCGGGTAATGAAGCTTTCTTT | CASSLEAGNEAFF
TRBJ1-3 | TRBV5-1 | . | TGCGCCAGCAGCTTGCGGGGGTTCGAAACTTTCTCTGGAAACACCATATATTTT | CASSLRGFETFSGNTIYF
TRBJ2-5 | TRBV7-2 | TRBD2 | TGTGCCAGCAGCATAGCAGTGCGGGGGGCAGCCCAGTACTTC | CASSIAVRGAAQYF
TRBJ2-7 | TRBV28 | . | TGTGCCAGCAGTAACCCGGGACTTAACTACGAGCAGTACTTC | CASSNPGLNYEQYF
TRBJ2-4 | TRBV5-1 | . | TGCGCCAGCAGCATGAGGACAGCACCCAACATTCAGTACTTC | CASSMRTAPNIQYF
TRBJ2-7 | TRBV6-5 | TRBD1 | TGTGCCGCTGGGACAGGAACCTACGAGCAGTACTTC | CAAGTGTYEQYF
TRBJ2-2 | TRBV11-2 | TRBD2 | TGTGCCAGCAGCCAGGGCCGGGAGGGAGGGACCGGGGAGCTGTTTTTT | CASSQGREGGTGELFF